This is a list of T cell receptor beta chains from one sample in a study of blood T cell repertoires in COVID-19. Data came from immunoSEQ multiplex PCR; TCRdb stores just in-frame clones and leaves some out. The table has more than 40,000 clones, 85% to 90% seen once. Sequenced material: PBMCs or T cells enriched from blood (not recorded which). All receptors come from a woman in her 50s who had recovered from COVID-19. Both conserved end residues are part of each CDR3. The order of the fields is clone size, V gene, J gene, D gene, CDR3 DNA, CDR3 protein. A D gene is named only where the DNA matches it firmly. Clone size, where shown, is once, few, many, or a class for clones that have expanded.

.	TRBV5-1	TRBJ2-6	.	TGCGCCAGCAGCTTAACAGGCCAGGGGGCCAACGTCCTGACTTTC	CASSLTGQGANVLTF
.	TRBV7-2	TRBJ2-7	TRBD2	TGTGCCAGCAGCTTAGTAGGCGGGAGGGCCTCGGGAGAGCAGTACTTC	CASSLVGGRASGEQYF
once	TRBV5-6	TRBJ1-6	TRBD1	TGTGCCAGCAGCCGACGACAGGGGGGGAATTCACCCCTCCACTTT	CASSRRQGGNSPLHF
once	TRBV28	TRBJ1-4	.	TGTGCCACCTGTGACTCGGCAACTAATGAAAAACTGTTTTTT	CATCDSATNEKLFF
.	TRBV9	TRBJ1-6	.	TGTGCCAGCAGCGTCGGGTGGGGCGGCGATTCACCCCTCCACTTT	CASSVGWGGDSPLHF
.	TRBV5-1	TRBJ1-1	.	TGCGCCAGCACGCCCAAGGTGGGAGTCTCTGAAGCTTTCTTT	CASTPKVGVSEAFF
.	TRBV18	TRBJ1-2	.	TGTGCCAGCTCACCCCAGGGACACCCGAAAGACGGTGGCTACACCTTC	CASSPQGHPKDGGYTF
.	TRBV6-2/TRBV6-3	TRBJ2-7	TRBD2	TGTGCCAGCAGCCAGGGACTAGCTCTACCGGGGGAGCAGTACTTC	CASSQGLALPGEQYF
.	TRBV19	TRBJ2-6	.	TGTGCCAGTACCCCTCGCGGCGGGGAGGATAGCTCTGGGGCCAACGTCCTGACTTTC	CASTPRGGEDSSGANVLTF
.	TRBV4-3	TRBJ2-7	.	TGCGCCAGCAGCCAGGAGAACAGGGTGTTGTCCTACGAGCAGTACTTC	CASSQENRVLSYEQYF
.	TRBV29-1	TRBJ2-7	.	TGCAGCGTTGAACCGGTTGAGGGCGCGAGCGAGCAGTACTTC	CSVEPVEGASEQYF
.	TRBV27	TRBJ2-3	TRBD2	TGTGCCAGCAGCCTTTTGCCTAGCGGGGGAGGCACAGATACGCAGTATTTT	CASSLLPSGGGTDTQYF
.	TRBV6-2/TRBV6-3	TRBJ2-3	TRBD1	TGTGCCAGCAGTGCCAGGGGGCGGCTCCCGAATACGCAGTATTTT	CASSARGRLPNTQYF
.	TRBV5-1	TRBJ2-5	TRBD1	TGCGCCAGCAGCGCTAGGACAGGACAAGAGACCCAGTACTTC	CASSARTGQETQYF
.	TRBV5-4	TRBJ1-3	TRBD1	TGTGCCAGCAGCTTGGAGTACAGGGGAGGAAACACCATATATTTT	CASSLEYRGGNTIYF
.	TRBV13	TRBJ1-3	.	TGTGCCAGCAGCCTTGAGCGACAGGGAAACACCATATATTTT	CASSLERQGNTIYF
few	TRBV11-2	TRBJ2-6	.	TGTGCCAGCAGCTTCCTCCCGAGGCTCACTGGGGCCAACGTCCTGACTTTC	CASSFLPRLTGANVLTF
.	TRBV27	TRBJ2-1	.	TGTGCCAGCAGTTTATCGAGGCCCACGAGGGTGCAGTTCTTC	CASSLSRPTRVQFF
.	TRBV20-1	TRBJ1-5	.	TGCAGTGCTAGTCCAGCGGGACAACTCAATCAGCCCCAGCATTTT	CSASPAGQLNQPQHF
.	TRBV13	TRBJ2-3	.	TGTGCCAGCAGCTTCTCCACAGATACGCAGTATTTT	CASSFSTDTQYF
.	TRBV6-5	TRBJ2-3	.	TGTGCCAGCAGTTACGAGATGCGGGGCACAGATACGCAGTATTTT	CASSYEMRGTDTQYF
.	TRBV9	TRBJ2-7	.	TGTGCCAGCAGCGTAGCTGCTAGCGCTAAGACCTACGAGCAGTACTTC	CASSVAASAKTYEQYF
.	TRBV20-1	TRBJ2-5	TRBD2	TGCAGTGCTAGTTTTGGACTAGCGGGAGTTGGCAAAGAGACCCAGTACTTC	CSASFGLAGVGKETQYF
.	TRBV6-2/TRBV6-3	TRBJ1-1	.	TGTGCCAGCAGTGATCTGGAATCGGGGGGGGATCGCACTGAAGCTTTCTTT	CASSDLESGGDRTEAFF
.	TRBV9	TRBJ2-5	.	TGTGCCAGCAGCGTAGAGGACTACCCAAGAGAAGGCCAGTACTTC	CASSVEDYPREGQYF
.	TRBV5-1	TRBJ2-7	.	TGCGCCAGCAGGGTTCCCAGCTCCTACGAGCAGTACTTC	CASRVPSSYEQYF
.	TRBV7-8	TRBJ2-7	.	TGTGCCAGCAGCCCTCGTAGGGGAGGAGCGGCCCCTTACGAGCAGTACTTC	CASSPRRGGAAPYEQYF
.	TRBV18	TRBJ1-5	.	TGTGCCAGCTCACGGGAGGGAGGTAATAACAATCAGCCCCAGCATTTT	CASSREGGNNNQPQHF
once	TRBV19	TRBJ2-1	.	TGTAATCCCCCCACGGGAGAGGCCTACAATGAGCAGTTCTTC	CNPPTGEAYNEQFF